The 8 T cell receptor beta chains below come from one sample, sequenced in a study of a mutant IDH1 vaccine in newly diagnosed glioma. Sequenced by immunoSEQ multiplex PCR; TCRdb stores in-frame clones only, minus some. The sample carries 25,000 to 35,000 clones, around 90% recorded once. These receptors' targets are unknown. The time point here: week 5, during vaccination. In the vaccine, a single dose held 300 ug of the mutant IDH1 20-mer peptide, along with topical imiquimod. The sequences come from peripheral blood mononuclear cells (PBMCs), collected from a glioma patient whose treatment included an IDH1 peptide vaccine. Every receptor here comes from a woman between 40 and 55 years old with glioma. Some clones in this sample may be carry-over from other donors' samples.

The V gene is TRBV11-3, the J gene TRBJ2-1; TRBD2 agrees at 13 bases. The CDR3 has 17 amino acids. The germline CDR1 and CDR2 sequences are SGHNT and YENEEA. Trimming cost V 4 bases and J 7 bases; bases outside gene matches: 10. CDR3 loop: CASSWGLAGRSENEQFF. DNA for the CDR3: TGTGCCAGCAGCTGGGGACTAGCGGGACGCTCCGAAAATGAGCAGTTCTTC.

This chain uses TRBV25-1 with TRBJ1-1; the D is unclear. Trimming shortened V by 3 bases and J by 1 base, and 12 bases separated the two germline ends. The germline gives CDR1 MGHDK, CDR2 SYGVNS. This CDR3 is 15 amino acids long. DNA of the CDR3: TGTGCCAGCAGTGAGGGAGGACTTAAGAACACTGAAGCTTTCTTT. Amino acids: CASSEGGLKNTEAFF. The variable domain in full, completed from reference TRBV25-1 and TRBJ1-1, reads EADIYQTPRYLVIGTGKKITLECSQTMGHDKMYWYQQDPGMELHLIHYSYGVNSTEKGDLSSESTVSRIRTEHFPLTLESARPSHTSQYLCASSEGGLKNTEAFFGQGTRLTVV.

This chain joins TRBV29-1 and TRBJ1-3; D might be TRBD1 (5 bases). Looked up from germline, CDR1 is SQVTM and CDR2 is ANQGSEA. This CDR3 is built from 11 residues. The chain's CDR3 is CTGADGNTIYF. CDR3 nucleotide sequence: TGCACCGGGGCGGATGGAAACACCATATATTTT.

The CDR3 region is CASSSRLAGTPRAYEQYF. The CDR3 bases are TGTGCCAGCAGTTCCCGACTAGCGGGAACCCCTCGAGCCTACGAGCAGTACTTC. V gene TRBV27 combines with J gene TRBJ2-7; 11 nucleotides line up with TRBD2. The junction had 13 bases not matched to a gene; V was cut back by 4 bases and J by 2 bases. Germline-derived CDR1 and CDR2 are MNHEY and SMNVEV (reference sequence). The CDR3 runs to 18 residues.

The chain joins TRBV29-1 to TRBJ1-1, with D tentatively TRBD1 (5 bases). CDR1 and CDR2 (germline): SQVTM, ANQGSEA. The CDR3 runs to 12 residues. Trimming stripped 7 bases from V and 4 bases from J, with 13 bases between. In DNA form, the CDR3 reads TGCAGCGCCAGTATCGGGGGCACTGAAGCTTTCTTT. Protein sequence: CSASIGGTEAFF.

The rearrangement joins TRBV4-1 to TRBJ2-5; tentative D call: TRBD1 (5 bases). CDR1 and CDR2 (germline): MGHRA, YSYEKL. The V end lost 0 bases, the J end lost 4 bases, and 9 bases lay between the germline ends. The CDR3 contains 14 residues. The CDR3 coding sequence is TGCGCCAGCAGCCAAGATAGGGGCAGAGAGACCCAGTACTTC. Its translation is CASSQDRGRETQYF.

The V and J genes are TRBV15 and TRBJ2-1, with TRBD2 matching 8 bases. V lost 6 bases and J lost 4; bases outside the gene matches: 5. Germline lookup yields CDR1 LNHNV and CDR2 YYDKDF (reference sequence). This CDR3 is built from 14 residues. The CDR3 loop reads CATSNKREYNEQFF. The CDR3 region has the DNA TGTGCCACCAGTAACAAGCGGGAGTACAATGAGCAGTTCTTC.

V and J are TRBV11-2 and TRBJ2-3; 7 nucleotides agree with TRBD2. V trimming: 0 bases; J trimming: 4 bases; junction bases outside the gene matches: 13. The germline gives CDR1 SGHAT, CDR2 FQNNGV. The CDR3 has 18 residues. CDR3 region: CASSLEGTDGGRADTQYF. The CDR3, as DNA: TGTGCCAGCAGCTTAGAGGGGACGGACGGGGGGAGGGCAGATACGCAGTATTTT.